This entry concerns a single T cell receptor beta chain. The antigen is unknown. The data derive from a study of PD-1 blockade in classical Hodgkin lymphoma. Study information: Intravenous nivolumab at 3 mg/kg was given to patients every 2 weeks.

This CDR3 has 12 amino acids. Per germline, CDR1 MNHNS and CDR2 SASEGT. Trimming stripped 4 bases from V and 4 bases from J, with 7 bases between. Study-wide results and caveats: Those patients who began receiving nivolumab less than 1 year after ASCT had lower diversity, and they were excluded. The CD4+ diversity rise by C4D1 was clearest in complete responders. Complete responders showed a baseline diversity that resembled the diversity of newly diagnosed patients.

Profiling relied on immunoSEQ multiplex PCR, and the TCRdb table lists in-frame clones only, not all of them. The repertoire holds around 19,000 clones, with 70% to 90% as singletons. The patients all showed relapse after autologous stem cell transplantation, while their brentuximab vedotin exposure varied. The chain carries TRBV6-1 and TRBJ1-2; no reliable D call. The source of this sequence is a human donor with classical Hodgkin lymphoma. The sequences come from peripheral blood mononuclear cells (PBMCs), collected before the second cycle of nivolumab. The CDR3 protein is CASSARSYGYTF. CDR3 nucleotide sequence: TGTGCCAGCAGTGCCCGGAGCTATGGCTACACCTTC.